The rows below give T cell receptor beta chains drawn from one sample of a study of cytomegalovirus exposure and HLA in healthy donors. Assay used: immunoSEQ multiplex PCR; TCRdb lists only in-frame clones, some missing. The repertoire holds about 170,000 clones, with roughly 76% as singletons. Sequenced input: PBMCs. Receptors were obtained from a woman aged 18-30 years in good health and CMV-seropositive. Both conserved end residues are part of each CDR3.

cdr3_aa v_call
CASSVGTGTNYEQYF TRBV5-1
CASSFMEPGVNGELFF TRBV7-9
CASGGLASDTQYF TRBV9
CASSLLVAEGYNEKLFF TRBV7-8
CASSFRLAGGPIQETQYF TRBV5-1
CASSVTIGGSGELFF TRBV9
CASSLATGTSGYEQYF TRBV11-2
CASSLRGQGAVNYGYTF TRBV27
CASSVGTGGRETQYF TRBV25-1
CASSLEVGDTEAFF TRBV5-1
CASSRASGGNEQFF TRBV19
CSAGDRDLSTF TRBV20-1
CASSLGQGRNSPLHF TRBV5-1
CASSPSIGVYEQYF TRBV18
CASSKTGGGEESFF TRBV21-1
CASSGRGGKGNQPQHF TRBV21-1
CASSYRTGWNEQFF TRBV6-5
CASSLWDRGVVDYGYTF TRBV7-2
CASSPRQAKNTGELFF TRBV7-2
CAWSPGTNTGELFF TRBV30
CASGVTGGNQPQHF TRBV7-8
CSVEKRARGQGTEAFF TRBV29-1
CASSSTTGTGSIEQYF TRBV5-1
CASRPLAGAEAFF TRBV13
CASSLEAGGYNEQFF TRBV5-6
CASSPTGDMNTEAFF TRBV19
CSVVAPTRWSSEQYF TRBV29-1
CASSRDGTGKNEKLFF TRBV5-1
CASSHSGYEQYF TRBV4-3
CASSQRTGDNGELFF TRBV4-3
CASSFQGQGGVDNQPQHF TRBV5-4
CASSLARTANYGYTF TRBV7-2
CASSRRDRFDLQETQYF TRBV11-3
CASSPPGDKNIQYF TRBV7-2
CASSRLTSGGTFTDTQYF TRBV4-3
CASSLTTGVNEKLFF TRBV28
CASSFAGTGGWSEQYF TRBV27
CASSWIGQGASGELFF TRBV5-1
CASSHVHEKLFF TRBV14
CAISTGTGFSDGYTF TRBV10-3
CASSAVRLATMEDYEQYF TRBV5-6
CASSVELAGLTGELFF TRBV9
CASSPGLNTGELFF TRBV11-2
CASSSVLAGGNQETQYF TRBV5-6
CASSLLTGWSPLHF TRBV27
CASSPRTPPDTQYF TRBV7-8
CASKLLDSFPSRHYGYTF TRBV2
CASSDQGFWNSPLHF TRBV25-1
CASSHRQGASGNTIYF TRBV5-6
CSVRGSDEKLFF TRBV29-1
CAWSYGALGQYF TRBV30
CASTLRGANSGNTIYF TRBV19
CASSLVRGANTDTQYF TRBV7-9